This TCR beta chain was recovered during a study of cytomegalovirus exposure and HLA in healthy donors. Worth noting for this clone: Its specificity is unknown.

The CDR3 runs 16 residues. Germline V gene sequence: CDR1 SGDLS, CDR2 YYNGEE. V was shortened by 4 bases and J by 2 bases, with 18 bases between the two germline ends. Study-wide findings and caveats: Accounts indicate the classifier identified cytomegalovirus status with strong specificity and sensitivity. Most TCR sequences proved rare, with some public TCRs found in many donors. CMV antigen specificity was confirmed in vitro for three CMV-associated chains. The study listed under 200 cytomegalovirus-associated TCR beta chains.

The data were produced by immunoSEQ multiplex PCR, yet TCRdb's version contains in-frame clones alone and is incomplete. Found here are 150,000 to 200,000 clones, roughly 82% of them singletons; the top ten hold 10% to 15%. This sequence was found in a woman aged 25-40 years in good health and CMV-seropositive. The sequenced material came from PBMCs. The rearrangement links TRBV9 to TRBJ1-1, with a tentative D call TRBD1 (5 bases). The CDR3 region has the DNA TGTGCCAGCAGCCCCCCGGGGGGGGGAACAAACACTGAAGCTTTCTTT. It codes for CASSPPGGGTNTEAFF. Filled out from reference TRBV9 and TRBJ1-1, the complete variable domain reads DSGVTQTPKHLITATGQRVTLRCSPRSGDLSVYWYQQSLDQGLQFLIQYYNGEERAKGNILERFSAQQFPDLHSELNLSSLELGDSALYFCASSPPGGGTNTEAFFGQGTRLTVV.